These T cell receptor beta chains were read from a single sample in a study of identical twins. TCRdb analysed the 5' RACE reads with MiXCR anew, one entry per CDR3 protein. Counted here are 1,800,000 or so distinct CDR3 sequences, more than 30% occurring once; the ten biggest clones make up approximately 0.25%. Sequencing input: cord blood. These receptors all come from a newborn girl in good health. The conserved cysteine and the conserved F or W are not part of the CDR3 here.

j_call v_call cdr3_aa
TRBJ2-7 TRBV10-3 AISWDSSYEQY
TRBJ1-4 TRBV3-1 ASSQVRDRPNEKLF
TRBJ1-2 TRBV12-3/TRBV12-4 ASSSPSAGGQVYGYT
- TRBV12-3/TRBV12-4 ATAGEAGPSSYNEQY
TRBJ2-7 TRBV6-5 ASSYYGSKGYEQY
TRBJ1-4 TRBV6-5 ASSSSGTTGEKLF
TRBJ1-2 TRBV6-5 ASSSNGQGNGYT
TRBJ1-2 TRBV29-1 SVEGGQGALRDNYGYT
TRBJ1-6 TRBV20-1 SARDFGQLGSYNSPLH
TRBJ2-2 TRBV9 ASSVGPAENTGELF
TRBJ2-1 TRBV6-6 ASNRLAEKETQF
TRBJ1-5 TRBV4-2 ASSQGVVFGNQPQH
TRBJ1-5 TRBV27 ASSLGSGQNSNQPQH
TRBJ2-1 TRBV5-1 ASSTGLAPYNEQF